Following are 16 T cell receptor beta chains from one sample sequenced in a study of T cell changes during pregnancy in multiple sclerosis. Generated by immunoSEQ multiplex PCR, the TCRdb table keeps only in-frame clones and is missing some. Of fewer than 50,000 clones listed, approximately 95% are singletons. The sample consisted of CD4+ T cells from peripheral blood mononuclear cells, taken in the third trimester of pregnancy. These receptors all come from a female donor with multiple sclerosis, enrolled in a pregnancy study.

This sequence joins TRBV19 and TRBJ1-5, with 9 bases identical to TRBD1. The germline gives CDR1 LNHDA, CDR2 SQIVND (reference sequence). V lost 3 bases and J lost 0; bases outside the gene matches: 12. This CDR3 has 19 amino acids. Here the CDR3 DNA reads TGTGCCAGTAGTATGAACCGGGACAGGGACCCTACTAGCAATCAGCCCCAGCATTTT. The encoded protein is CASSMNRDRDPTSNQPQHF.

This chain links TRBV7-9 with TRBJ2-3; 7 bases are shared with TRBD2. The ends lost 5 bases at V and 0 bases at J; junction bases unmatched: 5. Germline V lookup: CDR1 SEHNR, CDR2 FQNEAQ (reference sequence). There are 15 residues in the CDR3. The CDR3 here is CASSGGETSTDTQYF. CDR3 nucleotides: TGTGCCAGCAGCGGGGGGGAGACTAGCACAGATACGCAGTATTTT. Full variable domain (outside the CDR3, taken from reference TRBV7-9 and TRBJ2-3): DTGVSQNPRHKITKRGQNVTFRCDPISEHNRLYWYRQTLGQGPEFLTYFQNEAQLEKSRLLSDRFSAERPKGSFSTLEIQRTEQGDSAMYLCASSGGETSTDTQYFGPGTRLTVL.

The table lists this clone with a count of one. The chain recombines TRBV9 with TRBJ2-2; 10 bases are shared with TRBD1. This CDR3 spans 17 amino acids. Trimming took 4 bases from V and 0 from J; bases not matched to a gene: 6. Per germline, CDR1 SGDLS and CDR2 YYNGEE. The CDR3 DNA is TGTGCCAGCAGCCCACCCGGGACAGGGGCGAACACCGGGGAGCTGTTTTTT. Protein product: CASSPPGTGANTGELFF. The full variable domain, its missing parts supplied by reference TRBV9 and TRBJ2-2, is DSGVTQTPKHLITATGQRVTLRCSPRSGDLSVYWYQQSLDQGLQFLIQYYNGEERAKGNILERFSAQQFPDLHSELNLSSLELGDSALYFCASSPPGTGANTGELFFGEGSRLTVL.

This chain connects TRBV11-3 to TRBJ1-1; tentative D call: TRBD1 (5 bases). V was cut by 6 bases and J by 3 bases, with 11 bases left in between. CDR1 SGHNT and CDR2 YENEEA come from the germline V gene. The CDR3 covers 13 residues. The CDR3 bases are TGTGCCAGCAGGTCAGGGAAGGACACTGAAGCTTTCTTT. This sequence encodes CASRSGKDTEAFF.

The V gene is TRBV16, the J gene TRBJ1-2, with D uncertain. Germline CDR1 is KGHSY and CDR2 is FQNENV. The V end lost 6 bases, the J end lost 1 base, and 12 bases lay between the germline ends. The CDR3 contains 14 residues. As DNA, the CDR3 is TGTGCCAGCAGACCTATACAGCTTAACTATGGCTACACCTTC. Its translation is CASRPIQLNYGYTF.

V and J are TRBV7-2 and TRBJ2-1; D perhaps matches TRBD2 (6 bases). The CDR3 is 13 amino acids. V lost 6 bases and J 4 bases, leaving 10 bases between the germline ends. From germline, CDR1 is SGHTA and CDR2 FQGNSA. The CDR3 sequence is CASSPGVYNEQFF. In DNA form, the CDR3 reads TGTGCCAGCAGTCCGGGAGTATACAATGAGCAGTTCTTC.

This chain joins TRBV9 and TRBJ1-1; tentatively, D is TRBD1 (6 bases). Germline CDR1 reads SGDLS; CDR2 reads YYNGEE. The CDR3 is made up of 14 amino acids. Trimming cost V 2 bases and J 5 bases, with 13 bases left between them. The CDR3 DNA reads TGTGCCAGCAGCGTCTTGGGGGCCGGGACTGAAGCTTTCTTT. Translated: CASSVLGAGTEAFF.

The CDR3 protein is CASSGQGLETQYF. The CDR3 DNA is TGTGCCAGCAGTGGACAGGGGCTCGAGACCCAGTACTTC. V and J are TRBV6-1 and TRBJ2-5; the match to TRBD1 covers 8 bases. The CDR3 contains 13 residues. The germline gives CDR1 MNHNS, CDR2 SASEGT. The junction had 3 bases not matched to a gene; V was cut back by 4 bases and J by 5 bases.

The chain employs TRBV4-3 and TRBJ1-4; TRBD1 matches 12 bases. There are 19 residues in the CDR3. Germline V gives CDR1 LGHNA, CDR2 YSLEER. The trim removed 3 bases at V and 10 bases at J, leaving 18 bases unmatched. CDR3 in DNA: TGCGCCAGCAGCCAGGATCTAGGGACAGGGGGCTTGAAGTTCGGAAAACTGTTTTTT. It is translated as CASSQDLGTGGLKFGKLFF.

This chain links TRBV7-2 with TRBJ2-3; 7 bases align to TRBD2. There are 14 residues in the CDR3. The ends lost 1 base at V and 5 bases at J; junction bases unmatched: 3. The germline gives CDR1 SGHTA, CDR2 FQGNSA. The CDR3 DNA is TGTGCCAGCAGCTTAGGGGGAGGGGAAGATACGCAGTATTTT. This encodes CASSLGGGEDTQYF.

V gene TRBV5-1 combines with J gene TRBJ2-2; 11 bases fit TRBD2. Germline V lookup: CDR1 SGHRS, CDR2 YFSETQ. V dropped 3 bases and J dropped 2; count of bases not matched to a gene: 3. This CDR3 comprises 16 residues. The CDR3 nucleotides are TGCGCCAGCAGCTCTGGGACTAGCGGCAACACCGGGGAGCTGTTTTTT. It translates to CASSSGTSGNTGELFF. The full variable domain, with the rest looked up from reference TRBV5-1 and TRBJ2-2, is KAGVTQTPRYLIKTRGQQVTLSCSPISGHRSVSWYQQTPGQGLQFLFEYFSETQRNKGNFPGRFSGRQFSNSRSEMNVSTLELGDSALYLCASSSGTSGNTGELFFGEGSRLTVL.

V is TRBV5-1 and J is TRBJ2-7, with D unclear. Germline lookup yields CDR1 SGHRS and CDR2 YFSETQ. The CDR3 runs to 14 residues. V lost 1 base to trimming and J lost 4 bases, with 12 bases between them. CDR3 residues: CASSLNLFGYEQYF. The DNA for the CDR3 is TGCGCCAGCAGCTTGAACCTATTCGGTTACGAGCAGTACTTC.

This chain links TRBV25-1 with TRBJ2-1; D may be TRBD1 (5 bases). V lost 1 base and J 3 bases, leaving 13 bases between the germline ends. Germline loops: CDR1 MGHDK, CDR2 SYGVNS. The CDR3 length is 16 residues. In DNA, the CDR3 is TGTGCCAGCAGTGAATTGGACACAACAAGCTACAATGAGCAGTTCTTC. Translated, it gives CASSELDTTSYNEQFF. Full variable domain (outside the CDR3, taken from reference TRBV25-1 and TRBJ2-1): EADIYQTPRYLVIGTGKKITLECSQTMGHDKMYWYQQDPGMELHLIHYSYGVNSTEKGDLSSESTVSRIRTEHFPLTLESARPSHTSQYLCASSELDTTSYNEQFFGPGTRLTVL.

Points on this clone: The CDR3 does not close with the conserved phenylalanine or tryptophan, likely indicating a read error. The limits of the CDR3 on the DNA are not certain, so only TCRdb's listed CDR3 is given. The genes are TRBV6-1 and TRBJ2-7; the table's D gene call, TRBD1, was not cross checked with the DNA. The CDR3 is 11 residues long, counting both termini. Germline V gene lookup returns CDR1 MNHNS and CDR2 SASEGT. CDR3 loop: CASSELGQGVT.

This clone was seen just once. The chain links TRBV18 to TRBJ2-1; tentatively, D is TRBD2 (5 bases). Per the germline V gene, CDR1 is KGHSH and CDR2 is LQKENI. Deletions cut 6 bases from V and 2 bases from J, with 11 bases between. The CDR3 runs to 14 residues. The CDR3 DNA follows: TGTGCCAGCTCGGGGAGATCTACCTACAATGAGCAGTTCTTC. Translation gives CASSGRSTYNEQFF.

The chain has TRBV7-9 and TRBJ2-1, with no clear D. Germline V CDR1 and CDR2: SEHNR, FQNEAQ (reference sequence). The CDR3 totals 13 residues. The V end lost 1 base, the J end lost 4 bases, and 5 bases lay between the germline ends. Here the CDR3 reads CASSLVQYNEQFF. Here the CDR3 DNA reads TGTGCCAGCAGCTTAGTCCAATACAATGAGCAGTTCTTC.